This T cell receptor (beta chain) was identified during a study of identical twins. Deletions cut 3 bases from V and 4 bases from J, with 22 bases between. This CDR3 is 18 amino acids long. Germline CDR1 reads SGHAT; CDR2 reads FQNNGV. TCRdb processed the 5' RACE reads anew with MiXCR; each CDR3 protein has one entry. The sample carries 600,000 to 850,000 distinct CDR3 sequences, 18% recorded once. Another study also made use of these data, one on T cells expressing NK-cell markers.

The sequencing sample was made of PBMCs. This rearrangement joins TRBV11-2 to TRBJ2-1; possibly TRBD2 for D (6 bases). This clonotype was obtained from a woman younger than 35 in good health. The CDR3 loop reads CASSLNSPSESGYNEQFF. Written as DNA, the CDR3 is TGTGCCAGCAGCTTGAATTCTCCTAGCGAAAGTGGATACAATGAGCAGTTCTTC.